This T cell receptor (beta chain) was profiled in a study of lymphopenia after photon versus proton radiotherapy. Per the germline V gene, CDR1 is MRHNA and CDR2 is SNTAGT. This CDR3 is 14 amino acids long. The V gene lost 0 bases and the J gene lost 5 bases, with 9 bases spanning the gap. Some clones are missing from TCRdb's copy, which holds only in-frame ones; the method was immunoSEQ multiplex PCR. Of about 45,000 clones in the sample, 85% were seen once. The sample was peripheral blood, taken from a patient treated with photon-based radiotherapy. The TCR comes from a man in his forties with gastric cancer. The rearrangement links TRBV6-4 to TRBJ2-3, with TRBD1 as a possible D gene (6 bases). The CDR3 here is CASSDSGGRDTQYF. In DNA, the CDR3 is TGTGCCAGCAGTGACTCAGGGGGAAGAGATACGCAGTATTTT.